Following are 13 T cell receptor beta chains from one sample sequenced in a study of blood T cells in healthy people across ages. Then a second PCR, running about 6 to 11 cycles, was carried out with a sample-barcoded 5' primer and a J-beta primer mix. One entry per CDR3 protein, called by TCRdb with MiXCR from the 5' RACE reads. This table has 1.5 million to 1.9 million distinct CDR3 sequences, around 40% appearing once. Sequencing was carried out using blood. The receptors come from a woman aged 18 to 35 in good health.

The chain links TRBV20-1 to TRBJ2-5; D may be TRBD1 or TRBD2 (5 bases each). Germline V gene sequence: CDR1 DFQATT, CDR2 SNEGSKA (reference sequence). V was clipped by 7 bases and J by 11 bases, with 23 bases between them. The CDR3 contains 13 residues. The CDR3 region has the DNA TGCAGTGGATCTAGAGGGGCTTACAATGAGCAGTACTTC. It specifies CSGSRGAYNEQYF.

V usage is TRBV20-1 and J usage is TRBJ2-5; D may be TRBD2 (6 bases). V lost 0 bases and J 1 base, leaving 12 bases between the germline ends. Germline V gene sequence: CDR1 DFQATT, CDR2 SNEGSKA (reference sequence). The CDR3 spans 15 residues. This chain's CDR3 is CSARDLGSGQETQYF. The CDR3 nucleotides are TGCAGTGCTAGAGATCTCGGTAGCGGCCAAGAGACCCAGTACTTC.

This clonotype was counted only a few times. The chain combines TRBV20-1 with TRBJ2-3; the match to TRBD2 covers 8 bases. Per germline, CDR1 DFQATT and CDR2 SNEGSKA (reference sequence). J gave up 5 bases and V 3 bases, and 7 bases lay outside the gene matches. The CDR3 is made up of 14 amino acids. The CDR3 loop reads CSASRSGGLDTQYF. In DNA form, the CDR3 reads TGCAGTGCTAGTCGGAGCGGGGGACTAGATACGCAGTATTTT.

The rearrangement uses TRBV10-3 and TRBJ2-1, with a tentative D call TRBD2 (7 bases). The CDR3 covers 15 residues. The germline V gene has CDR1 ENHRY and CDR2 SYGVKD. V shed 2 bases and J shed 6 bases, with 14 bases lying between them. The CDR3 region is CAISEPGRGANEQFF. In DNA, the CDR3 is TGTGCCATCAGTGAGCCGGGACGGGGGGCCAATGAGCAGTTCTTC.

This clonotype showed up just a few times. The chain recombines TRBV7-2 with TRBJ2-1, with TRBD2 as a possible D gene (6 bases). The CDR3 runs 14 residues. Germline CDR1 and CDR2: SGHTA and FQGNSA. The ends were cut back, 5 bases at V and 3 bases at J, with 11 bases in the middle. CDR3 sequence: CASSGEVIYNEQFF. The CDR3 DNA sequence: TGTGCCAGCAGCGGGGAGGTCATCTACAATGAGCAGTTCTTC.

This chain connects TRBV20-1 to TRBJ1-5; no firm D call. The CDR3 consists of 15 residues. The germline CDR1 and CDR2 sequences are DFQATT and SNEGSKA (reference sequence). Between the trimmed V and J ends, which lost 0 bases and 1 base, there was a span of 10 bases. In nucleotides, the CDR3 is TGCAGTGCTAGAGATAGAACAGCCAGCAATCAGCCCCAGCATTTT. Its protein is CSARDRTASNQPQHF.

The chain recombines TRBV4-2 with TRBJ2-7, with a weak D call TRBD1 (6 bases). This CDR3 has 12 amino acids. Trimming shortened V by 1 base and J by 6 bases, and 7 bases separated the two germline ends. CDR1 and CDR2 from the germline V gene are LGHNA and YNFKEQ. The CDR3 loop is CASSQAGVEQYF. The CDR3 nucleotides read TGTGCCAGCAGCCAAGCAGGGGTCGAGCAGTACTTC.

The chain carries TRBV28 and TRBJ2-5; the D gene could be TRBD1 or TRBD2 (5 bases each). The J call may be faulty, since TRBJ2-7 better matches the DNA end. This CDR3 region has 15 residues. Per the germline V gene, CDR1 is MDHEN and CDR2 is SYDVKM. The CDR3 bases are TGTGCCAGCAGTTTATCCGGGACGGGCCCTCGCGAGCAGTACTTC. Its protein product is CASSLSGTGPREQYF.

Concerning this clonotype itself: An end of the junction does not agree with germline; a read error may underlie this. J is TRBJ2-7 and V is TRBV29-1; either TRBD1 or TRBD2 may supply D (5 bases each). Germline CDR1 and CDR2: SQVTM and ANQGSEA. The CDR3 totals 13 residues. The DNA for the CDR3 is TGCAGCGTTGGTGGGCCGGGGACCTACGTGCAGTACTTC. It yields the protein CSVGGPGTYVQYF.

The chain combines TRBV7-2 with TRBJ1-1, with 11 bases identical to TRBD1. Trimming took 4 bases from V and 4 from J; bases not matched to a gene: 8. This CDR3 spans 16 amino acids. Germline V gene lookup returns CDR1 SGHTA and CDR2 FQGNSA. CDR3 coding DNA: TGTGCCAGCAGCTCCGGACAGGGGGCAGTGGGCACTGAAGCTTTCTTT. Encoded protein: CASSSGQGAVGTEAFF.

This rearrangement joins TRBV7-2 to TRBJ1-1; 7 nucleotides align to TRBD1. The CDR3 runs 16 residues. The V gene's germline CDR1 is SGHTA and CDR2 FQGNSA. The junction had 11 bases not matched to a gene; V was cut back by 5 bases and J by 2 bases. The CDR3 region is CASSKIQTGINTEAFF. CDR3 DNA sequence: TGTGCCAGCAGCAAGATTCAGACAGGGATTAACACTGAAGCTTTCTTT.

CDR3 coding DNA: TGTGCCAGCAGGGAGGACAATTACAATGAGCAGTACTTC. Its protein product is CASREDNYNEQYF. This chain joins TRBV6-2 or TRBV6-3 and TRBJ2-7; D is possibly TRBD1 or TRBD2 (5 bases each). The V gene's germline CDR1 is MNHEY and CDR2 SVGEGT. Trimming took off 6 bases at V and 7 bases at J, with 16 bases between the two ends. The CDR3 covers 13 residues.

The chain carries TRBV4-1 and TRBJ1-2; unclear D gene. Trimming removed 8 bases from V and 8 bases from J, with 24 bases in between. This CDR3 has 15 amino acids. The germline V gene has CDR1 MGHRA and CDR2 YSYEKL. The CDR3, as DNA: TGCGCCAGCGGCTTTACAGCGCACAGAGTCCAGGGCTACACCTTC. It specifies CASGFTAHRVQGYTF.